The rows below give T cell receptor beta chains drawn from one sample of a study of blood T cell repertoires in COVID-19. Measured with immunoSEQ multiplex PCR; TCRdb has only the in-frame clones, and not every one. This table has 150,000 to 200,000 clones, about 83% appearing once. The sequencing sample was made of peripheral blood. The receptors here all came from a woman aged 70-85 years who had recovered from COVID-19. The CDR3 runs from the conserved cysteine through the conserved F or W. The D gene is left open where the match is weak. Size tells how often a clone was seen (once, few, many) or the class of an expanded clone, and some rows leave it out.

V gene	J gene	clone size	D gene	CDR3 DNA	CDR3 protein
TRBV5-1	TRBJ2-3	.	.	TGCGCCAGCGGGGGGGGCGTTCTGTCGGGTACGCAGTATTTT	CASGGGVLSGTQYF
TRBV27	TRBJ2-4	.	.	TGTGCCAGCAGTTTAGCGGGTATCAACATTCAGTACTTC	CASSLAGINIQYF
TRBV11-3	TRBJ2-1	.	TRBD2	TGTGCCAGCAGCTTTGGTGGGGCTAGCGGGGCCCCCTCCTACAATGAGCAGTTCTTC	CASSFGGASGAPSYNEQFF
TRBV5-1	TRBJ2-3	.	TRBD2	TGCGCCAGCAGCTTCGTCGCTACTAGCGGGGGGGCGGTGGATACGCAGTATTTT	CASSFVATSGGAVDTQYF
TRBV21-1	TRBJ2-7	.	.	TGTGCCAGCAGCCGGGGGGGATCCCCAGAGACCTACGAGCAGTACTTC	CASSRGGSPETYEQYF
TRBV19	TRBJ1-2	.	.	TGTGCCAGTAGTATAACGGCCACGCGGAAGGGCTACACCTTC	CASSITATRKGYTF
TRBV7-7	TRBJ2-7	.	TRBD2	TGTGCCAGCAGCTTGTTTGGACTAGCGGGCGAGCAGTACTTC	CASSLFGLAGEQYF
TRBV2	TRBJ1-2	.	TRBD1	TGTGCCAGCAGTCCGGATGGGGGACAGAACTATGGCTACACCTTC	CASSPDGGQNYGYTF
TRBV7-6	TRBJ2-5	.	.	TGTGCCAGCAGCTTAGCCGCGGGTGGTGAGACCCAGTACTTC	CASSLAAGGETQYF
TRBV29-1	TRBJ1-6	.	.	TGCAGCGTTATGGGACAAGGACCGAATTCACCCCTCCACTTT	CSVMGQGPNSPLHF
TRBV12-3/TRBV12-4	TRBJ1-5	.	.	TGTGCCAGCAGTGAGGGTCAGCCCCAGCATTTT	CASSEGQPQHF
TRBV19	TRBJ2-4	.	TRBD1	TGTGCCAGCCACCCGGGACAGGGGGACCAAAACATTCAGTACTTC	CASHPGQGDQNIQYF
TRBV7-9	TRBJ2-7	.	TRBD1	TGTGCCAGCAGCCGGGACAGGGGTGTCTACGAGCAGTACTTC	CASSRDRGVYEQYF
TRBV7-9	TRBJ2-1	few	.	TGTGCCAGCAGCTTAATGCTGAGAACTGAGCAGTTCTTC	CASSLMLRTEQFF
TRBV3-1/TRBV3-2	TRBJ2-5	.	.	TGTGCCAGCAGCCCCGGCCAAGAGACCCAGTACTTC	CASSPGQETQYF
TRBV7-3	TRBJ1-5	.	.	TGTGCCAGCAGCTTAACCCCTCGGCAGGGGTCGTTGAAAAATCAGCCCCAGCATTTT	CASSLTPRQGSLKNQPQHF
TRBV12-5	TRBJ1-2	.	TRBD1	TGTGCTAGTGGTTTGGCCCGGGACAGCACTAACTATGGCTACACCTTC	CASGLARDSTNYGYTF
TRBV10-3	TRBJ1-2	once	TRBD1	TGTGCCATCAGGCCAGGGGACAGGGAAGATGGCTATGGCTACACCTTC	CAIRPGDREDGYGYTF